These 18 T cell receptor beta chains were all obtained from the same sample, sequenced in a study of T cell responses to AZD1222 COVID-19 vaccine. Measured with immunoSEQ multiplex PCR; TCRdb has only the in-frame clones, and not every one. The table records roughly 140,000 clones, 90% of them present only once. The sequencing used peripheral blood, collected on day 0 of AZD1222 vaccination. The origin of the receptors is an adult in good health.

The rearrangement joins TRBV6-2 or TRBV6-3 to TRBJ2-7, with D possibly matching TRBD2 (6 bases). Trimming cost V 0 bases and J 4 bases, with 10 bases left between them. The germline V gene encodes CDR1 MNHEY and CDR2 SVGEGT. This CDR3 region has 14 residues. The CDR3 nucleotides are TGTGCCAGCAGTTACTCCATCGGGGGATACGAGCAGTACTTC. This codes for CASSYSIGGYEQYF.

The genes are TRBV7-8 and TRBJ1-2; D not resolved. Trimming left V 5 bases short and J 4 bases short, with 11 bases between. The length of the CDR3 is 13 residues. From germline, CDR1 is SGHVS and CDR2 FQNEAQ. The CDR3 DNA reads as TGTGCCAGCAGCCAAGGTATTGGCTATGGCTACACCTTC. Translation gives CASSQGIGYGYTF.

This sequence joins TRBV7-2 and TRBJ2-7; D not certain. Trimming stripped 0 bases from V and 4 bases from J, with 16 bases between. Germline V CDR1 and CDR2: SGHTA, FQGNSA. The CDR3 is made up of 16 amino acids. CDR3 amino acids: CASSLAVTPRSYEQYF. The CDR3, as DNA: TGTGCCAGCAGCTTAGCAGTGACCCCAAGGTCATACGAGCAGTACTTC.

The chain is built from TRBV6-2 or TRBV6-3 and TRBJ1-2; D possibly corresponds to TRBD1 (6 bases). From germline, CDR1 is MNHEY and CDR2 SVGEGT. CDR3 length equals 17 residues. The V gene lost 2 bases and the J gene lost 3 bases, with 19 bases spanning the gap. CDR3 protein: CASSYAHLSTGDYGYTF. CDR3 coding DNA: TGTGCCAGCAGTTACGCCCACCTTTCGACAGGCGACTATGGCTACACCTTC.

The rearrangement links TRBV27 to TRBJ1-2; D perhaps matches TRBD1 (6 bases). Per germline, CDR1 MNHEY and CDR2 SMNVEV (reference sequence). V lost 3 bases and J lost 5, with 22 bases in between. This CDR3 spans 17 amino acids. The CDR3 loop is CASSFRMTDPGAYGYTF. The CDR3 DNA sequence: TGTGCCAGCAGTTTTCGAATGACAGACCCAGGGGCTTATGGCTACACCTTC.

CDR3 in DNA: TGTGCCAGCAGTTTATTCCCCAACGACCACGAGCAGTACTTC. Residues: CASSLFPNDHEQYF. The chain has TRBV27 and TRBJ2-7; no reliable D call. The length of the CDR3 is 14 residues. The germline CDR1 and CDR2 sequences are MNHEY and SMNVEV (reference sequence). Trimming removed 1 base at V and 5 bases at J, with 12 bases between.

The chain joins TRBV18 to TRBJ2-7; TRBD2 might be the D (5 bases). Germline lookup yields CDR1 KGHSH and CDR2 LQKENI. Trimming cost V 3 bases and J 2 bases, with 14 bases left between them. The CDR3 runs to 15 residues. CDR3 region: CASSPAGGATYEQYF. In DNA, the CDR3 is TGTGCCAGCTCACCGGCGGGCGGAGCAACCTACGAGCAGTACTTC.

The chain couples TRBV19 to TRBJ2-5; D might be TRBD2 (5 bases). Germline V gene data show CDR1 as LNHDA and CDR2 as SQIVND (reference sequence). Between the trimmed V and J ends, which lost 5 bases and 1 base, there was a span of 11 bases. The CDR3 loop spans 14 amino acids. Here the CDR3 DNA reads TGTGCCAGTAGTCCTACTAGGGTCCAAGAGACCCAGTACTTC. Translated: CASSPTRVQETQYF.

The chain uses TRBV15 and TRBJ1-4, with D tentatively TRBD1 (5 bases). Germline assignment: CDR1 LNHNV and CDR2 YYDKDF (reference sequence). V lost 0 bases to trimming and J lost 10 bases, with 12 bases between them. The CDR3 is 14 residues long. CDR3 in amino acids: CATSRDRVGGKLFF. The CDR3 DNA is TGTGCCACCAGCAGAGATCGGGTGGGGGGAAAACTGTTTTTT.

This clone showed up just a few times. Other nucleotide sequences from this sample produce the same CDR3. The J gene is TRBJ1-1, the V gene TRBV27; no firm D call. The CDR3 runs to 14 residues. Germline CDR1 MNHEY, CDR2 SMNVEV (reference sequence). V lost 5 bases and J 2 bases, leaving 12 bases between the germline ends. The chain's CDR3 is CASSPRTGNTEAFF. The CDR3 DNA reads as TGTGCCAGCAGTCCCCGGACGGGCAACACTGAAGCTTTCTTT.

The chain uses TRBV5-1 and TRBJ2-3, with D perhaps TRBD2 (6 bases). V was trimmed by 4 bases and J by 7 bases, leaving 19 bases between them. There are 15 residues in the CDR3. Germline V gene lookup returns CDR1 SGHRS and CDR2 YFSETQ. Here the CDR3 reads CASSAGSNGAYTQYF. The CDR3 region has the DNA TGCGCCAGCAGCGCGGGGTCCAACGGAGCCTATACGCAGTATTTT.

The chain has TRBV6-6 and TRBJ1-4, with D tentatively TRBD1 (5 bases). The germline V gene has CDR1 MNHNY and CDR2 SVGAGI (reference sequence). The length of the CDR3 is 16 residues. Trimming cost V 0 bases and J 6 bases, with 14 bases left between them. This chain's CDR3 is CASSYSASMGDEKLFF. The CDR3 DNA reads TGTGCCAGCAGTTACTCGGCATCGATGGGGGATGAAAAACTGTTTTTT.

CDR3 region: CASSVDTEAFF. CDR3 nucleotide sequence: TGTGCCAGCAGTGTGGACACTGAAGCTTTCTTT. The genes are TRBV25-1 and TRBJ1-1; D ambiguous. CDR3 length: 11 residues. V gave up 4 bases and J gave up 3 bases, with 3 bases separating them. Germline assignment: CDR1 MGHDK and CDR2 SYGVNS.

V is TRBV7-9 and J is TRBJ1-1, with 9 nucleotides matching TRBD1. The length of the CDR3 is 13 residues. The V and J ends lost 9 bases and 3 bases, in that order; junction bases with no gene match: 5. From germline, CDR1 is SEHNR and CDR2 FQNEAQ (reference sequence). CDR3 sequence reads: CASRDRADTEAFF. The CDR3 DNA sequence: TGTGCCAGTAGGGACAGGGCGGACACTGAAGCTTTCTTT.

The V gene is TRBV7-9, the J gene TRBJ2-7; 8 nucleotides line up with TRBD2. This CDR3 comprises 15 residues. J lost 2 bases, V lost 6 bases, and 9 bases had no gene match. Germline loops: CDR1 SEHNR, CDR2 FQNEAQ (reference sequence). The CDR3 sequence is CASSPPGTRAYEQYF. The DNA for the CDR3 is TGTGCCAGCAGTCCTCCCGGGACTAGGGCCTACGAGCAGTACTTC.

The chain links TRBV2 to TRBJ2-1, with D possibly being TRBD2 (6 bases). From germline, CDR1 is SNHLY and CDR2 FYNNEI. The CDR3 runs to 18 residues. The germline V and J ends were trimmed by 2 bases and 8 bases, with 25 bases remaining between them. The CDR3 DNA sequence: TGTGCCAGCAGTGAAAGGTTGGGGCTAGCGCACACCCCGGATGAGCAGTTCTTC. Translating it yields CASSERLGLAHTPDEQFF.

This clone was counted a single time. In DNA form, the CDR3 reads TGTGCCAGCAGTGAATATATGGCGGAGAACTATGGCTACACCTTC. It codes for CASSEYMAENYGYTF. J is TRBJ1-2 and V is TRBV6-1; D is unresolved. Looked up from germline, CDR1 is MNHNS and CDR2 is SASEGT. There are 15 residues in the CDR3. V was shortened by 2 bases and J by 2 bases, with 12 bases between the two germline ends.

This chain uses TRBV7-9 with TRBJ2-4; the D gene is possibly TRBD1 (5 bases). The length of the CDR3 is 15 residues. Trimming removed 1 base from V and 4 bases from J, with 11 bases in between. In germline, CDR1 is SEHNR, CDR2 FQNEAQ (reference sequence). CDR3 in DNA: TGTGCCAGCAGCTTAGTTGGGCAGGGTAAAAACATTCAGTACTTC. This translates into CASSLVGQGKNIQYF.